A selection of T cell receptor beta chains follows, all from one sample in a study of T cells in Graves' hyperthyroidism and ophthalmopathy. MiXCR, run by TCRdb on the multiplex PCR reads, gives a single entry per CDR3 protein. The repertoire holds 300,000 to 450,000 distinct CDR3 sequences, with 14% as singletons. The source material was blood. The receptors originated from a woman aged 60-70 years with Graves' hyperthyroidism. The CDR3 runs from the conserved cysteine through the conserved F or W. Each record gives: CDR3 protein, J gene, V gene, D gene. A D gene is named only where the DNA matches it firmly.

CAWSPLAGSELFF	TRBJ1-4	TRBV30	-
CASSLALAGSAEQYF	TRBJ2-7	TRBV7-9	-
CASSRLTSGKETQYF	TRBJ2-5	TRBV3-1	TRBD2
CASSNPLDRSEKLFF	TRBJ1-4	TRBV4-1	-
CASRGLASSYEQYF	TRBJ2-7	TRBV27	TRBD2
CASSPTRNINEQFF	TRBJ2-1	TRBV12-3/TRBV12-4	-
CSAAGTGGRGDEQYF	TRBJ2-7	TRBV20-1	TRBD1
CSASGVNKETQYF	TRBJ2-5	TRBV20-1	-
CASIAPGGSTEAFF	TRBJ1-1	TRBV11-1	-
CASSLPRPSYSYNEQFF	TRBJ2-1	TRBV11-1	-
CASTGTGGDGYTF	TRBJ1-2	TRBV19	TRBD1
CASSPKTEAFF	TRBJ1-1	TRBV6-1	-
CASSLASGVYEQYF	TRBJ2-7	TRBV5-1	-
CASSVGQNYGYTF	TRBJ1-2	TRBV3-1	TRBD1
CASSPGGASTDTQYF	TRBJ2-3	TRBV5-4	-
CASNGGRGNEQFF	TRBJ2-1	TRBV9	TRBD2
CASSQDLAPNQPQHF	TRBJ1-5	TRBV3-1	-
CASTRGAGGASEQFF	TRBJ2-1	TRBV19	TRBD1
CASSRRQTETQYF	TRBJ2-5	TRBV7-3	-
CASSLDSWAAYEQYF	TRBJ2-7	TRBV7-2	-
CASSSVGREYEQYF	TRBJ2-7	TRBV7-9	-
CAIRGQGLSYEQYF	TRBJ2-7	TRBV10-3	TRBD1
CASSLDKHLWTGELFF	TRBJ2-2	TRBV4-1	-
CSARVPMGTGGTDTQYF	TRBJ2-3	TRBV20-1	TRBD1
CASSPGSHGYGYTF	TRBJ1-2	TRBV7-9	-